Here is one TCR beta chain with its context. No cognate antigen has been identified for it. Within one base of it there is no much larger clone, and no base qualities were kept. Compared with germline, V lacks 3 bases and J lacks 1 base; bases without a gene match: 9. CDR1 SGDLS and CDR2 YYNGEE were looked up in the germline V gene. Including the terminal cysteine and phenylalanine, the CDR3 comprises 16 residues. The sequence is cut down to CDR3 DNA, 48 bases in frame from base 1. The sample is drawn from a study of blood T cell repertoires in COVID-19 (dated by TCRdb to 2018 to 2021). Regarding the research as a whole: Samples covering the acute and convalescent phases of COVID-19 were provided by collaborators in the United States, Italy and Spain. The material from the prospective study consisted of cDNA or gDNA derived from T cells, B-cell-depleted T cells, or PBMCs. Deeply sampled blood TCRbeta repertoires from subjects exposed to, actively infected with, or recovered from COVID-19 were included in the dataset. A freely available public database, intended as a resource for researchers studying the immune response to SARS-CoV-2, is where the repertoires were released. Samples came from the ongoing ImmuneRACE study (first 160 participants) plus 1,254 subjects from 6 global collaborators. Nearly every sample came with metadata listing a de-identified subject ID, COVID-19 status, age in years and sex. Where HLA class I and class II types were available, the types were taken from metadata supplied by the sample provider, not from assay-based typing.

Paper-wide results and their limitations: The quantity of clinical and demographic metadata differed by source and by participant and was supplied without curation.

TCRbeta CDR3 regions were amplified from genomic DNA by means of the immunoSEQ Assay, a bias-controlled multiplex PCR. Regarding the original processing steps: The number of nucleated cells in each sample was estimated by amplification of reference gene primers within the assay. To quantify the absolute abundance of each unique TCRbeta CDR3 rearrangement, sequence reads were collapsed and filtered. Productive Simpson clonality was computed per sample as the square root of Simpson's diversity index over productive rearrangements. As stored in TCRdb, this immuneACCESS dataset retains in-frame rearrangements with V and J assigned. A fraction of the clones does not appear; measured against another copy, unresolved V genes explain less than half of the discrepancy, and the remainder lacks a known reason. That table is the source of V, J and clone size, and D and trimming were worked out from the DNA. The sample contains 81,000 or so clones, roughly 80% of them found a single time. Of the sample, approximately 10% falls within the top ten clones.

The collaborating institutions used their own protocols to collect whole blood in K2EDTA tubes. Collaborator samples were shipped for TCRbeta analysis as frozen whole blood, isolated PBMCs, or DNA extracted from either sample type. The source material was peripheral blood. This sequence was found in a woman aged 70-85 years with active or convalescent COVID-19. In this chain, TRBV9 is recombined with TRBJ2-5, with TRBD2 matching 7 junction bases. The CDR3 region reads CASSAAPWGGQETQYF. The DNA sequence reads TGTGCCAGCAGCGCCGCCCCCTGGGGGGGCCAAGAGACCCAGTACTTC.